This T cell receptor (beta chain) originates from a study of CD8+ T cells in alopecia areata. Study-level findings and limits: Clonality exceeded that of normal scalp in lesional scalp, most notably in alopecia totalis/universalis.

On this clone: The antigen remains unidentified.

RNA was extracted and reverse transcribed into cDNA as the sequencing template. Sequencing used immunoSEQ multiplex PCR; TCRdb keeps in-frame clones, though not all of them. Of 95,000 to 150,000 clones in the sample, 53% were seen once. Treatment defined: oral pan-JAK inhibitor, 5-10 mg twice daily. Trimming removed 5 bases from V and 8 bases from J, with 10 bases in between. The CDR3 totals 12 residues. Per germline, CDR1 MNHEY and CDR2 SMNVEV (reference sequence). The sample here was CD4+ T cells sorted from blood, taken at week 4, from a patient treated with tofacitinib. The chain joins TRBV27 to TRBJ2-1; D uncertain. This clonotype originated in a human donor with alopecia areata. CDR3 residues: CASSPGWDEQFF. The CDR3 DNA sequence: TGTGCCAGCAGTCCGGGCTGGGATGAGCAGTTCTTC.